This T cell receptor (beta chain) was identified during a study of cytomegalovirus exposure and HLA in healthy donors (dated by TCRdb to 2016 to 2017). Background for the entire study: The roughly 700 repertoires of the first cohort and the 110 or so validation repertoires were produced on the same platform, according to a later analysis. The aim of the study was to test whether cataloging public T cell receptors could identify signatures of past pathogen exposure. Along with the approximately 700-subject first cohort, a separate validation cohort of over a hundred different subjects was used. To predict cytomegalovirus infection status, the study combined high-throughput TCR immunosequencing, statistical association of individual TCRs with disease status, and machine learning. Overall study results and their limits: In both the original and validation cohorts, the classifier was reported to diagnose cytomegalovirus status with high specificity and sensitivity. Of the cluster scores, 85% to 95% were above 0 in a later analysis, which found that TCRs clustered in the first cohort also tended to co-occur in the 120 or so validation repertoires. A later analysis had no HLA typing for the validation cohort, so co-occurrence there was scored across all 110 or so repertoires. The study gave a list of under 200 TCR beta chains associated with cytomegalovirus. Most TCR sequences were observed very rarely across donors, whereas some public TCRs were present in many individuals. In vitro tests confirmed that a few of the cytomegalovirus-associated TCR beta chains recognize cytomegalovirus antigens. The authors suggested that the approach could potentially be generalized to other disease states and immunological phenotypes.

Separate from the approximately 670-subject first cohort, the validation cohort of 120 subjects was the group to which the donors belonged. This clone has more than one count but fewer than ten. The antigen it binds to is not known. Nothing much larger sits one base from this clone, and base qualities are not available. Receptor amplification or capture employed the immunoSEQ multiplex PCR assay. The authors' analysis ran thus. A statistical classification framework was developed to diagnose cytomegalovirus status using the catalog of TCR beta chain sequences. TCRdb retrieved this table from immuneACCESS and kept in-frame rearrangements only. Not all clones are present; in checked studies, unresolved V genes account for under half, and no reason is known for the remainder. V and J calls and clone size are given by that table; D and trimming were obtained from the DNA. The sample table contains 150,000 to 200,000 clones; only one count was recorded for around nine tenths of them. Less than 3.5% of the sample comes from the top ten.

From V the trimming removes 6 bases and from J it removes 7 bases, while the gene matches leave 7 bases of the junction unaccounted for. CDR1 and CDR2 (MNHEY, SMNVEV) derive from the germline V gene (reference sequence). Inclusive of the bounding cysteine and phenylalanine, the CDR3 is 14 residues long. Only CDR3 DNA is held: 42 bases, read in frame from base 1. Recombination joined TRBV27 with TRBJ2-7, with 12 junctional bases fitting TRBD1. The specimen sequenced was PBMCs. This sequence was found in a man younger than 30 in good health and CMV-seropositive. The CDR3 region: CASSPGTGGWEQYF. The DNA reads TGTGCCAGCAGCCCCGGGACAGGGGGCTGGGAGCAGTACTTC.